A single sample gave rise to the 15 T cell receptor beta chains below, sequenced in a study of Graves' ophthalmopathy and Graves' hyperthyroidism. Amplification targeted the TCR beta CDR3 regions, with RNA transcripts as the source material. The first-round RT-PCR employed HTBI primers together with the Qiagen OneStep RT-PCR kit. A multiplex PCR was then performed as the second round. TCRdb passed the multiplex PCR reads through MiXCR, listing each CDR3 protein once. This table has about 14,000 distinct CDR3 sequences, approximately 53% appearing once. The sample was peripheral blood. Receptors originate from a woman between 25 and 40 years old with Graves' ophthalmopathy.

The V call is TRBV6-1, the J call TRBJ1-1; TRBD1 matches 8 bases. The germline gives CDR1 MNHNS, CDR2 SASEGT. With 6 bases clipped from V and 7 bases from J, the junction kept 4 bases outside the gene matches. The CDR3 extends over 12 amino acids. The CDR3 sequence: CASRDREGEAFF. The DNA of the CDR3 is TGTGCCAGCAGGGACAGGGAAGGTGAAGCTTTCTTT.

This clonotype was detected only once. This rearrangement joins TRBV7-2 to TRBJ2-1, with a possible D match to TRBD2 (5 bases). CDR3 length: 16 amino acids. Germline V CDR1 and CDR2: SGHTA, FQGNSA. V lost 1 base and J 2 bases, leaving 12 bases between the germline ends. The CDR3 bases are TGTGCCAGCAGCTTAGAAGGGAGTCTCACCTACAATGAGCAGTTCTTC. Its protein is CASSLEGSLTYNEQFF.

This clonotype occurred many times. V is TRBV30 and J is TRBJ2-7; 10 bases fit TRBD2. The CDR3 runs 14 residues. Per the germline V gene, CDR1 is GTSNPN and CDR2 is SVGIG (reference sequence). V was pared by 5 bases and J by 6 bases, with 10 bases of the junction left unmatched. CDR3: CAWDPGLAGVEQYF. In DNA, the CDR3 is TGTGCCTGGGACCCGGGGCTAGCGGGAGTCGAGCAGTACTTC.

The chain joins TRBV29-1 to TRBJ1-2; TRBD1 aligns across 9 bases. The germline V gene has CDR1 SQVTM and CDR2 ANQGSEA. The CDR3 runs 13 residues. Germline trimming cut 5 bases from V and 8 bases from J; bases unmatched to any gene: 9. CDR3 protein: CSVPRGQGQGYTF. The CDR3, as DNA: TGCAGCGTTCCCCGCGGACAGGGGCAAGGCTACACCTTC.

The genes are TRBV2 and TRBJ1-6; no definite D call. The CDR3 runs to 14 residues. The V and J ends lost 10 bases and 9 bases respectively, with 19 bases between them. Germline V CDR1 and CDR2: SNHLY, FYNNEI. DNA of the CDR3: TGTGCCACAGCGGAGGGTTTCGTCGGTTCACCCCTCCACTTT. This encodes CATAEGFVGSPLHF.

Turning to this clonotype: A junction boundary mismatches the germline segment, possibly from a read error. The chain carries TRBV20-1 and TRBJ2-7, with 9 bases identical to TRBD2. Germline CDR1 is DFQATT and CDR2 is SNEGSKA (reference sequence). The CDR3 covers 13 residues. The CDR3 reads CSARAGGTHVQYF. The CDR3 DNA reads as TGCAGTGCAAGAGCGGGAGGCACCCACGTGCAGTACTTC.

This clonotype was observed at least ten times. The gene calls are TRBV7-6 and TRBJ2-5; no definite D call. From germline, CDR1 is SGHVS and CDR2 FNYEAQ. V was cut by 1 base and J by 5 bases, with 11 bases left in between. The CDR3 is made up of 14 amino acids. CDR3 in amino acids: CASSLGVGSETQYF. The CDR3 bases are TGTGCCAGCAGCTTAGGGGTGGGATCGGAGACCCAGTACTTC.

The gene calls are TRBV6-1 and TRBJ2-5; tentatively, D is TRBD1 (6 bases). Germline values: CDR1 MNHNS, CDR2 SASEGT. CDR3 length: 11 amino acids. V was pared by 9 bases and J by 2 bases, with 7 bases between. CDR3 DNA: TGTGCCAGTGACAGGCAAGAGACCCAGTACTTC. This codes for CASDRQETQYF.

This clonotype was seen at least ten times. The chain carries TRBV14 and TRBJ1-1; D gene ambiguous. Trimming took 0 bases from V and 8 from J, leaving 7 bases between them. The CDR3 loop spans 12 amino acids. Germline CDR1 SGHDN, CDR2 FVKESK. DNA of the CDR3: TGTGCCAGCAGCCAAGATCGCGTGGAAGCTTTCTTT. It encodes CASSQDRVEAFF.

In its sample, this clonotype was seen a few times. The chain employs TRBV5-4 and TRBJ2-1, with a weak D call TRBD2 (6 bases). The CDR3 has 12 amino acids. Germline V CDR1 and CDR2: SGHNT, YYREEE (reference sequence). The V end was cut by 4 bases, the J end by 12 bases, with 14 bases between. CDR3 DNA sequence: TGTGCCAGCAGCGCCCAGACTAGTAGGCAGTTCTTC. Amino acids: CASSAQTSRQFF. Drawing the rest from reference TRBV5-4 and TRBJ2-1, the complete variable domain is ETGVTQSPTHLIKTRGQQVTLRCSSQSGHNTVSWYQQALGQGPQFIFQYYREEENGRGNFPPRFSGLQFPNYSSELNVNALELDDSALYLCASSAQTSRQFFGPGTRLTVL.

The J gene is TRBJ2-1, the V gene TRBV29-1, with D possibly being TRBD2 (7 bases). This CDR3 comprises 15 residues. The germline V and J ends were trimmed by 8 bases and 5 bases, with 22 bases remaining between them. Germline V gene lookup returns CDR1 SQVTM and CDR2 ANQGSEA. The CDR3 DNA sequence: TGCAGCTCCTGGGGGGCGTGGGAGGGGGACAATGAGCAGTTCTTC. It codes for CSSWGAWEGDNEQFF.

The CDR3 region has the DNA TGTGCCAGTAAGCCGACTGGGGCCAACGTCCTGACTTTC. Protein product: CASKPTGANVLTF. This chain connects TRBV19 to TRBJ2-6; the D is unclear. V lost 7 bases and J lost 2, with 6 bases in between. The CDR3 contains 13 residues. The germline V gene encodes CDR1 LNHDA and CDR2 SQIVND (reference sequence).

This clonotype has just one count. The CDR3 DNA reads as TGCAGTGCTAGAGATTTCCAACGGGCGGACTACGAGCAGTACTTC. Protein sequence: CSARDFQRADYEQYF. The chain is built from TRBV20-1 and TRBJ2-7; the D is unclear. Germline lookup yields CDR1 DFQATT and CDR2 SNEGSKA (reference sequence). Trimming left V 0 bases short and J 3 bases short, with 15 bases between. This CDR3 has 15 residues.

This clonotype was detected many times. The gene calls are TRBV6-4 and TRBJ2-2; 11 bases agree with TRBD1. The CDR3 loop spans 15 amino acids. Germline loops: CDR1 MRHNA, CDR2 SNTAGT. J was trimmed by 3 bases and V by 5 bases; bases with no gene match: 2. As DNA, the CDR3 is TGTGCCAGCAGTCGGACAGGGGGCGACACCGGGGAGCTGTTTTTT. It is translated as CASSRTGGDTGELFF.

This clonotype turned up a few times. This sequence may be a read error, since a much larger clone differs from it by one base. This chain uses TRBV10-2 with TRBJ1-6; unclear D gene. V was trimmed by 4 bases and J by 11 bases, leaving 15 bases between them. The CDR3 is 14 residues long. Germline values: CDR1 WSHSY, CDR2 SAAADI. This CDR3 reads CASSALGLDPPLHF. CDR3 in DNA: TGCGCCAGCAGTGCCCTTGGTCTCGATCCACCCCTCCACTTT.